The rows below give T cell receptor beta chains drawn from one sample of a study of T cell repertoires and Cas9 in healthy adults. The method was immunoSEQ multiplex PCR; TCRdb's version includes in-frame clones alone and lacks a portion of them. The data show tens of thousands of clones, less than 95% seen once. Source material: CD4+ effector T cells (CD127+, CD25-, CD137-, CD154-) from PBMCs; culture status not recorded. The receptors come from a human donor in good health. Each CDR3 is given with its conserved first and last residue. The order of the fields is V gene, clone size, D gene, J gene, CDR3 DNA, CDR3 protein. D genes are given only for firm matches. Only part of the rows carry a size: once, few, many, or a class if the clone is expanded.

V: TRBV5-6; size: -; D: -; J: TRBJ2-2; DNA: TGTGCCAGCAGCTCCCTAGGGGCCGGTCGAACCGGGGAGCTGTTTTTT; CDR3: CASSSLGAGRTGELFF
V: TRBV30; size: -; D: -; J: TRBJ1-2; DNA: TGTGCCTGGAGTGTACTGGCTAACTATGGCTACACCTTC; CDR3: CAWSVLANYGYTF
V: TRBV7-8; size: -; D: -; J: TRBJ1-1; DNA: TGTGCCAGCAACGCCAGCCCGGCCGGGACGGCCAAGAACACTGAAGCTTTCTTT; CDR3: CASNASPAGTAKNTEAFF
V: TRBV7-9; size: once; D: -; J: TRBJ1-1; DNA: TGTGCCAGCAGCTTACCGGCCGCTGAAGCTTTCTTT; CDR3: CASSLPAAEAFF
V: TRBV10-3; size: -; D: TRBD1; J: TRBJ1-2; DNA: TGTGCCATCAGTGCCTTCGACAGGGTTGATGGCTACACCTTC; CDR3: CAISAFDRVDGYTF
V: TRBV13; size: -; D: TRBD1; J: TRBJ1-1; DNA: TGTGCCAGCAGCTCGGGACAGATGAACACTGAAGCTTTCTTT; CDR3: CASSSGQMNTEAFF
V: TRBV16; size: -; D: -; J: TRBJ2-1; DNA: TGTGCCAGCAGCCAGACCGGTCAAACCTACAATGAGCAGTTCTTC; CDR3: CASSQTGQTYNEQFF
V: TRBV5-4; size: -; D: -; J: TRBJ2-1; DNA: TGTGCCAGCAGCGTGGACGCTAGCTCCTACAATGAGCAGTTCTTC; CDR3: CASSVDASSYNEQFF
V: TRBV18; size: -; D: -; J: TRBJ2-5; DNA: TGTGCCAGCTCCCCACGATCGGGCGAGACCCAGTACTTC; CDR3: CASSPRSGETQYF
V: TRBV29-1; size: -; D: TRBD1; J: TRBJ2-3; DNA: TGCAGCGTTGATAAGGGGGCAGGCACAGATACGCAGTATTTT; CDR3: CSVDKGAGTDTQYF
V: TRBV6-6; size: -; D: -; J: TRBJ2-2; DNA: TGTGCCAGCAGTTACTCGGACCAGAACACCGGGGAGCTGTTTTTT; CDR3: CASSYSDQNTGELFF
V: TRBV7-2; size: -; D: -; J: TRBJ1-4; DNA: TGTGCCAGCAATAACGGAGGAGTTGAAAAACTGTTTTTT; CDR3: CASNNGGVEKLFF
V: TRBV19; size: -; D: -; J: TRBJ2-4; DNA: TGTGCCAGTAGTGCCCGGGACACTAAAAACATTCAGTACTTC; CDR3: CASSARDTKNIQYF
V: TRBV19; size: -; D: -; J: TRBJ1-5; DNA: TGTGCCAGTTGCCGTGGGCAGGCGGCTCCTAAAGATCAGCCCCAGCATTTT; CDR3: CASCRGQAAPKDQPQHF
V: TRBV6-6; size: -; D: -; J: TRBJ1-1; DNA: TGTGCCAGCAGTCCTACAAACATGAACACTGAAGCTTTCTTT; CDR3: CASSPTNMNTEAFF
V: TRBV7-8; size: -; D: -; J: TRBJ1-2; DNA: TGTGCCAGCAGCCTAGACTTTTCCTATGGCTACACCTTC; CDR3: CASSLDFSYGYTF
V: TRBV7-9; size: -; D: -; J: TRBJ1-5; DNA: TGTGCCAGCAGCTTAGGTTGGGACTCTCATCAGCCCCAGCATTTT; CDR3: CASSLGWDSHQPQHF
V: TRBV4-3; size: -; D: -; J: TRBJ2-1; DNA: TGCGCCAGCAGCCAAGATTTCGGGCAGGGATTGGATGAGCAGTTCTTC; CDR3: CASSQDFGQGLDEQFF
V: TRBV29-1; size: -; D: -; J: TRBJ2-1; DNA: TGCAGCGTTGACGGGCAGGCCCGGGACAATGAGCAGTTCTTC; CDR3: CSVDGQARDNEQFF
V: TRBV6-5; size: once; D: -; J: TRBJ2-1; DNA: TGTGCCATCTCCACAGGGGGGGACATCCACAATGAGCAGTTCTTC; CDR3: CAISTGGDIHNEQFF
V: TRBV7-2; size: once; D: -; J: TRBJ2-5; DNA: TGTGCCAGCAGGGATCCGGGACAGACCCAGTACTTC; CDR3: CASRDPGQTQYF
V: TRBV18; size: -; D: -; J: TRBJ1-1; DNA: TGTGCCAGCTCAATCCAGGGGATCAGTGAAGCTTTCTTT; CDR3: CASSIQGISEAFF
V: TRBV6-5; size: -; D: TRBD1; J: TRBJ1-2; DNA: TGTGCCAGCAGTCCACTACAGGGGGCCTGGGGCTACACCTTC; CDR3: CASSPLQGAWGYTF
V: TRBV9; size: -; D: TRBD1; J: TRBJ1-5; DNA: TGTGCCAGCAGCGTAGGGGACAGGGTCAATCAGCCCCAGCATTTT; CDR3: CASSVGDRVNQPQHF
V: TRBV2; size: -; D: -; J: TRBJ1-3; DNA: TGTGCCAGCAGACGGGACGCCTCTGGAAACACCATATATTTT; CDR3: CASRRDASGNTIYF
V: TRBV19; size: -; D: TRBD2; J: TRBJ2-7; DNA: TGTGCCAGTAGTATCCGCGGGGGGCCGGCCTACGAGCAGTACTTC; CDR3: CASSIRGGPAYEQYF
V: TRBV5-1; size: -; D: TRBD2; J: TRBJ2-1; DNA: TGCGCCAGCAGCTCCACTAGCGGGGGGGCCGGTGAGCAGTTCTTC; CDR3: CASSSTSGGAGEQFF
V: TRBV18; size: -; D: TRBD1; J: TRBJ2-5; DNA: TGTGCCAGCTCACCCGTTGGGACAGTTCAAGAGACCCAGTACTTC; CDR3: CASSPVGTVQETQYF
V: TRBV5-1; size: -; D: -; J: TRBJ1-3; DNA: TGCGCCAGCAGCTTATCAGGTGGAAACACCATATATTTT; CDR3: CASSLSGGNTIYF
V: TRBV11-2; size: -; D: -; J: TRBJ2-3; DNA: TGTGCCAGCAGCTTAGTCGGTGGTCAGGGAACAGATACGCAGTATTTT; CDR3: CASSLVGGQGTDTQYF
V: TRBV6-1; size: -; D: -; J: TRBJ1-5; DNA: TGTGCCAGCAGTGCGACAGTTAGCAATCAGCCCCAGCATTTT; CDR3: CASSATVSNQPQHF
V: TRBV2; size: -; D: -; J: TRBJ2-7; DNA: TGTGCCAGCCGTGGACAGTACGAGCAGTACTTC; CDR3: CASRGQYEQYF
V: TRBV6-6; size: -; D: TRBD1; J: TRBJ2-1; DNA: TGTGCCAGCAGAAGGACAGGGGGCTACAATGAGCAGTTCTTC; CDR3: CASRRTGGYNEQFF
V: TRBV29-1; size: -; D: -; J: TRBJ2-2; DNA: TGCAGCCAGTATTTGGGGTGGGCCTCGAACACCGGGGAGCTGTTTTTT; CDR3: CSQYLGWASNTGELFF
V: TRBV7-3; size: -; D: TRBD1; J: TRBJ1-2; DNA: TGTGCCAGCAGCTTAGGGACAGGGGTCGCTACAGGCTACACCTTC; CDR3: CASSLGTGVATGYTF
V: TRBV19; size: -; D: TRBD1; J: TRBJ2-3; DNA: TGTGCCAGTAGGAAGGGGGCGAGCCAAGATACGCAGTATTTT; CDR3: CASRKGASQDTQYF
V: TRBV5-1; size: -; D: TRBD2; J: TRBJ2-3; DNA: TGCGCCAGCGGGGCCCTAGCGGGAAGGAAAGATACGCAGTATTTT; CDR3: CASGALAGRKDTQYF
V: TRBV10-2; size: -; D: -; J: TRBJ2-7; DNA: TGCGCCAGCACGAGTGCCTACGAGCAGTACTTC; CDR3: CASTSAYEQYF
V: TRBV7-2; size: -; D: TRBD2; J: TRBJ2-1; DNA: TGTGCCAGCAGGAGTACCCTAGCGGGGGGTTCCTACAATGAGCAGTTCTTC; CDR3: CASRSTLAGGSYNEQFF
V: TRBV7-2; size: once; D: -; J: TRBJ1-1; DNA: TGTGCCAGCAGCTCCAACAGGGAAAACACTGAAGCTTTCTTT; CDR3: CASSSNRENTEAFF
V: TRBV5-4; size: -; D: -; J: TRBJ2-1; DNA: TGTGCCAGCAGCTTTAGTGGGTCCTACAATGAGCAGTTCTTC; CDR3: CASSFSGSYNEQFF
V: TRBV15; size: -; D: TRBD1; J: TRBJ2-3; DNA: TGTGCCACCAGCAATGGACAGGTCACAGATACGCAGTATTTT; CDR3: CATSNGQVTDTQYF
V: TRBV27; size: -; D: -; J: TRBJ1-5; DNA: TGTGCCAGCAGTTTTTCTGGGAGCAATCAGCCCCAGCATTTT; CDR3: CASSFSGSNQPQHF
V: TRBV6-5; size: few; D: -; J: TRBJ2-1; DNA: TGTGCCAGCAGTTCAGTTTACAATGAGCAGTTCTTC; CDR3: CASSSVYNEQFF
V: TRBV7-9; size: -; D: -; J: TRBJ1-6; DNA: TGTGCCAGCAGCTTACAGCGGGATAATTCACCCCTCCACTTT; CDR3: CASSLQRDNSPLHF
V: TRBV9; size: -; D: -; J: TRBJ2-5; DNA: TGTGCCAGCAGCATTGGGGCCGGGACTTTGGGAGAGACCCAGTACTTC; CDR3: CASSIGAGTLGETQYF
V: TRBV4-3; size: -; D: -; J: TRBJ1-1; DNA: TGCGCCAGCAGCCAACAGGGTCTTACTGAAGCTTTCTTT; CDR3: CASSQQGLTEAFF
V: TRBV5-6; size: -; D: TRBD1; J: TRBJ1-6; DNA: TGTGCCAGCAGCCCCAGACAGGGAAATTTTTATAATTCACCCCTCCACTTT; CDR3: CASSPRQGNFYNSPLHF
V: TRBV13; size: -; D: -; J: TRBJ2-3; DNA: TGTGCCAGCACCCGAATCCCAACAGATACGCAGTATTTT; CDR3: CASTRIPTDTQYF
V: TRBV5-1; size: once; D: -; J: TRBJ2-6; DNA: TGCGCCAGCAGCTTGGAGGGGGCCAACGTCCTGACTTTC; CDR3: CASSLEGANVLTF
V: TRBV6-6; size: -; D: -; J: TRBJ1-1; DNA: TGTGCCAGCAGTTTCGAGGGGAAGACTGAAGCTTTCTTT; CDR3: CASSFEGKTEAFF
V: TRBV7-3; size: -; D: -; J: TRBJ1-6; DNA: TGTGCCAGCAGCTTAAATGGCCAGGGTAATTCACCCCTCCACTTT; CDR3: CASSLNGQGNSPLHF
V: TRBV10-3; size: -; D: TRBD2; J: TRBJ2-3; DNA: TGTGCCATCAGTGAGGTGGGAGGGCCATCAGATACGCAGTATTTT; CDR3: CAISEVGGPSDTQYF
V: TRBV7-9; size: once; D: -; J: TRBJ1-3; DNA: TGTGCCAGCAGCGAGCGGGGTTCCTACTCTGGAAACACCATATATTTT; CDR3: CASSERGSYSGNTIYF